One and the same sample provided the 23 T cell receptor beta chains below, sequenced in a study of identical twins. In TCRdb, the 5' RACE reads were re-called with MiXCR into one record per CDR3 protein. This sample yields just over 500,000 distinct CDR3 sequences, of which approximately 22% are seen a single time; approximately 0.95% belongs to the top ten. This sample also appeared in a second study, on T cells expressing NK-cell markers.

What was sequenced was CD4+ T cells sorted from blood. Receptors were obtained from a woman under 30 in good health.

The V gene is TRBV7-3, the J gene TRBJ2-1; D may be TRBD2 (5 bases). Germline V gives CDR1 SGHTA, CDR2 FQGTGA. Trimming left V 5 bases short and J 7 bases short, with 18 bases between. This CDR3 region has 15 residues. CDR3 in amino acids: CASSPSAVVGNEQFF. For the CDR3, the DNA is TGTGCCAGCAGCCCTTCAGCGGTAGTGGGGAATGAGCAGTTCTTC.

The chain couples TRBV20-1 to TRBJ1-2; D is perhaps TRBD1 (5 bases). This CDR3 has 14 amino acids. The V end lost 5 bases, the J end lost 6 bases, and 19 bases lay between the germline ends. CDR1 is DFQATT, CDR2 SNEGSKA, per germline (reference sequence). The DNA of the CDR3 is TGCAGTGCTCGGACTAGCGGGAGGGGTGATGGCTACACCTTC. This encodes CSARTSGRGDGYTF.

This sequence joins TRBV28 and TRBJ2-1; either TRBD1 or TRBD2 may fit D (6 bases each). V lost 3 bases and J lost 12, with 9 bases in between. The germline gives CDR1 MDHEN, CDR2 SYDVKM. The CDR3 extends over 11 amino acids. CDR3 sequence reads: CASSFKGGQFF. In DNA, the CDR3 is TGTGCCAGCAGTTTCAAGGGGGGGCAGTTCTTC.

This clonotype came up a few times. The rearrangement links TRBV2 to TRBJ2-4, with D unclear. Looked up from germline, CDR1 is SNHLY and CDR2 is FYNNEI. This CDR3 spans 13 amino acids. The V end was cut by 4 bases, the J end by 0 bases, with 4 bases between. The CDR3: CASSGQAKNIQYF. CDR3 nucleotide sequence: TGTGCCAGCAGTGGACAAGCCAAAAACATTCAGTACTTC.

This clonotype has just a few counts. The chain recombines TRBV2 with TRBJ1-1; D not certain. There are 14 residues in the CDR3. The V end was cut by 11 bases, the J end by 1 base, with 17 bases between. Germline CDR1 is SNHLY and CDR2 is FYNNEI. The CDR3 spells CAGNRALRNTEAFF. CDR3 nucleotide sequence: TGTGCCGGTAACAGAGCCCTTCGGAACACTGAAGCTTTCTTT.

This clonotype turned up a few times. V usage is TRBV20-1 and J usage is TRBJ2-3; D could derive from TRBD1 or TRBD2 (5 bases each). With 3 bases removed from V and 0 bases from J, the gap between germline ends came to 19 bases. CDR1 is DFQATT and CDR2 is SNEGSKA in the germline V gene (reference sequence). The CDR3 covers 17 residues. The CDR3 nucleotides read TGCAGTGCTAGTTCGACTAAGACAGTTACTAGCACAGATACGCAGTATTTT. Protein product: CSASSTKTVTSTDTQYF.

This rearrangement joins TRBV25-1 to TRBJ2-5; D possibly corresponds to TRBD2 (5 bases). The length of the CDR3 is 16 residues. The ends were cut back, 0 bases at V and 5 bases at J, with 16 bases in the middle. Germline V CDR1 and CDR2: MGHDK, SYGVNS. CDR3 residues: CASSEYSAGQRETQYF. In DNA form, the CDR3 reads TGTGCCAGCAGTGAATATTCGGCGGGTCAAAGGGAGACCCAGTACTTC.

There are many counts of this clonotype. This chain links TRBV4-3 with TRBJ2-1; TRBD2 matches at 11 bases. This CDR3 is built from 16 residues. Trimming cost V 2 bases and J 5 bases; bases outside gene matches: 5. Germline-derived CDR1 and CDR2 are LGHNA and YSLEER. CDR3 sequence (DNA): TGCGCCAGCAGCCAAAGGACTAGCGGGCAAAACAATGAGCAGTTCTTC. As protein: CASSQRTSGQNNEQFF.

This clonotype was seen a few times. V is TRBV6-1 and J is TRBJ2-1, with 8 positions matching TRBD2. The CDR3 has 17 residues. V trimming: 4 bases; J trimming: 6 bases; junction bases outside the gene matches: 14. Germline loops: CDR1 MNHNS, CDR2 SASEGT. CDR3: CASSVVLGGTRSNEQFF. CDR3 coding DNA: TGTGCCAGCAGTGTGGTATTGGGTGGGACTAGGAGCAATGAGCAGTTCTTC.

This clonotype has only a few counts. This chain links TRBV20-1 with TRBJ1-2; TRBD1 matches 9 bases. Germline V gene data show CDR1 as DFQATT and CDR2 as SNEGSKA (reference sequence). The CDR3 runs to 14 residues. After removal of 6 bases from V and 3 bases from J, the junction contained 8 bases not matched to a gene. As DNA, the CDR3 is TGCAGTGCCAGGAACCGGGACAGGGACTATGGCTACACCTTC. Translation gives CSARNRDRDYGYTF.

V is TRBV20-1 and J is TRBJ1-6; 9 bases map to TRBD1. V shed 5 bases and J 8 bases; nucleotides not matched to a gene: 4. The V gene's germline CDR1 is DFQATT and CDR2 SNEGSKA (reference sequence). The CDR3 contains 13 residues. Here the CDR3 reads CSAGRQGDSPLHF. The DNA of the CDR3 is TGCAGTGCTGGACGACAGGGGGATTCACCCCTCCACTTT.

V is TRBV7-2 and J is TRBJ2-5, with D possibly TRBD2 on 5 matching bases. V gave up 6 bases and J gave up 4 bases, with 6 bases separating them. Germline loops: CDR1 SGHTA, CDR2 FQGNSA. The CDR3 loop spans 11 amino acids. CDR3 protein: CASSSVETQYF. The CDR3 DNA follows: TGTGCCAGCAGTAGCGTAGAGACCCAGTACTTC.

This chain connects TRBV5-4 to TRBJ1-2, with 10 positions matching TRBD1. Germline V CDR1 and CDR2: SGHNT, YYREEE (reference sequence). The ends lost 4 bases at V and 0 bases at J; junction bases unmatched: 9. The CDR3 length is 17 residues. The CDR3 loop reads CASSPGTGVLANYGYTF. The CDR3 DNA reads TGTGCCAGCAGCCCTGGGACAGGGGTTCTCGCTAACTATGGCTACACCTTC.

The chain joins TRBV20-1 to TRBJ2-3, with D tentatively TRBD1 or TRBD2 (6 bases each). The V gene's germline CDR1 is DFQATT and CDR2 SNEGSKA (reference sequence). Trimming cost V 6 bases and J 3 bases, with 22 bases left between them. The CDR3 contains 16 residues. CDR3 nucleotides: TGCAGTGCGCCCACGGGTAGAGAGGGGGGAACAGATACGCAGTATTTT. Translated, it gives CSAPTGREGGTDTQYF.

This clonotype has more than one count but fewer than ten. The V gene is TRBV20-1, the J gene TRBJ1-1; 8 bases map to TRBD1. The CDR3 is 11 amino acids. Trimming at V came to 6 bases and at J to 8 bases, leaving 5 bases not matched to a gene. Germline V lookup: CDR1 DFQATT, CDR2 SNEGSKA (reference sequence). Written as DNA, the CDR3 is TGCAGTGCAGAGGACAGGGAGGAAGCTTTCTTT. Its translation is CSAEDREEAFF.

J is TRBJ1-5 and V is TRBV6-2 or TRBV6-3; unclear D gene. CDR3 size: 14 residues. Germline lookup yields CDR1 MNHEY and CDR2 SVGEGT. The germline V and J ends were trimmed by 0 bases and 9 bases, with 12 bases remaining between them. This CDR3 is CASSYSPPYSPQHF. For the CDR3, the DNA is TGTGCCAGCAGTTACTCCCCTCCCTACTCGCCCCAGCATTTT.

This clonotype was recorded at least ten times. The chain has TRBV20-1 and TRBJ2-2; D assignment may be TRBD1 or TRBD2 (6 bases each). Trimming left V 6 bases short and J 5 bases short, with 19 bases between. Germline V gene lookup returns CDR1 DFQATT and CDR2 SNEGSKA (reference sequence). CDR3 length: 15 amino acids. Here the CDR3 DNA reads TGCAGTGCCAAAGTAACACAGGGAGGAACCGGGGAGCTGTTTTTT. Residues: CSAKVTQGGTGELFF.

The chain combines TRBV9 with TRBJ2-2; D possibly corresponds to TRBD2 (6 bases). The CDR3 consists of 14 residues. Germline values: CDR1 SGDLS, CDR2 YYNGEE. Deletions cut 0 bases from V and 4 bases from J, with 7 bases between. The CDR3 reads CASSVVAVTGELFF. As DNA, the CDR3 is TGTGCCAGCAGCGTAGTAGCGGTCACCGGGGAGCTGTTTTTT.

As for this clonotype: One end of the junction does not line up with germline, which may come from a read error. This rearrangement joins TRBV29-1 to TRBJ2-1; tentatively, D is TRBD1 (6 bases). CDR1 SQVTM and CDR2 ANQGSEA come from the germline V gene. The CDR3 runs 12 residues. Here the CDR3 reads CSVEGVQGSTAF. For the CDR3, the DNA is TGCAGCGTTGAGGGGGTACAGGGTTCTACCGCTTTC.

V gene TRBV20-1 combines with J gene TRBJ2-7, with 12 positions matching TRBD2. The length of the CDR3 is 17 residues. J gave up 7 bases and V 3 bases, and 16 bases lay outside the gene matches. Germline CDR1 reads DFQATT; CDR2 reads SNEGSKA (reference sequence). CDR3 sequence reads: CSASPGLAGLEPREQYF. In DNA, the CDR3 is TGCAGTGCTAGCCCGGGACTAGCGGGCCTCGAGCCTCGGGAGCAGTACTTC.

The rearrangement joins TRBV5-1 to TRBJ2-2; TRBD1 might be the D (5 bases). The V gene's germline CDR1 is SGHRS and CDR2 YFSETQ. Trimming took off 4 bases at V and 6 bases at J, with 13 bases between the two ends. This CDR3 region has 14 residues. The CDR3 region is CASSPDNAPGELFF. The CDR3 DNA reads TGCGCCAGCAGCCCGGACAATGCCCCCGGGGAGCTGTTTTTT.

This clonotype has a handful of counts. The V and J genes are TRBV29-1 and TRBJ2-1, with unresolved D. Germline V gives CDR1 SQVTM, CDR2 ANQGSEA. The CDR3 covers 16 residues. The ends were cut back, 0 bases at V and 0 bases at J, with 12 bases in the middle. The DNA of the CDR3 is TGCAGCGTTGAAGAAGGGAAGGCGAGCTCCTACAATGAGCAGTTCTTC. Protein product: CSVEEGKASSYNEQFF.

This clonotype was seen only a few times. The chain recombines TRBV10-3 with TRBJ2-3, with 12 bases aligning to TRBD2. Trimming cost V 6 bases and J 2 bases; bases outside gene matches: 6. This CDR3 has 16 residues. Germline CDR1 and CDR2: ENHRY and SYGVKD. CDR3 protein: CAIRAGLAGVTDTQYF. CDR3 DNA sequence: TGTGCCATCAGAGCGGGACTAGCGGGCGTCACAGATACGCAGTATTTT.